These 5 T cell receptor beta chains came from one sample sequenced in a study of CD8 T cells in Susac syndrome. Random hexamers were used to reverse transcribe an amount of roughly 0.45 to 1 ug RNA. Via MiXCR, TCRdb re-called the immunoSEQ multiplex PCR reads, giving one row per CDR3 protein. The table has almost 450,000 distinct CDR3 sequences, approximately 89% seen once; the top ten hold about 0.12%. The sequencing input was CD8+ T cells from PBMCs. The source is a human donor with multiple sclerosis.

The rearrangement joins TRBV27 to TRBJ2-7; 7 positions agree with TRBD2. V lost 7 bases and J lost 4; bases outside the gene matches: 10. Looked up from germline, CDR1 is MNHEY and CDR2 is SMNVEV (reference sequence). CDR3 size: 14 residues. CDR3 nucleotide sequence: TGTGCCAGCAATCCGGGAGGCTCATTATACGAGCAGTACTTC. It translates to CASNPGGSLYEQYF.

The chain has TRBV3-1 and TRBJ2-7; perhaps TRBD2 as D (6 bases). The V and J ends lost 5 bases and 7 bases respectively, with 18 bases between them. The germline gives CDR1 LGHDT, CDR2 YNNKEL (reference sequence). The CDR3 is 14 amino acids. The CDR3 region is CASSAPGAFREQYF. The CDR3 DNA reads TGTGCCAGCAGCGCACCGGGAGCCTTCAGGGAGCAGTACTTC.

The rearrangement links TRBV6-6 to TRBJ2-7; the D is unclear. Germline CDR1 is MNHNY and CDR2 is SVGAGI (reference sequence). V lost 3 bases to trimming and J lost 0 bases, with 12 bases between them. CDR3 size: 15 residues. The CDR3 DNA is TGTGCCAGCAGTTATAGTTCCCAGAGCTCCTACGAGCAGTACTTC. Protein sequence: CASSYSSQSSYEQYF.

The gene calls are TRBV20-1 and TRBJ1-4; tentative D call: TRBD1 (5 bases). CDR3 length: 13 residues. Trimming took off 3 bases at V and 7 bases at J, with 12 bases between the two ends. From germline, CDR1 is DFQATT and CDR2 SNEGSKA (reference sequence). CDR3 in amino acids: CSASQGVREKLFF. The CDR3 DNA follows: TGCAGTGCTAGTCAAGGGGTTCGTGAAAAACTGTTTTTT.

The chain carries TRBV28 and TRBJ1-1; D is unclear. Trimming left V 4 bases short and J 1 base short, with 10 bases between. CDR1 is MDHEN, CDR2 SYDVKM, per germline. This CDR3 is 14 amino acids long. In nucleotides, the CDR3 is TGTGCCAGCAGTTATCGGGCCGAGAACACTGAAGCTTTCTTT. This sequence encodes CASSYRAENTEAFF.